This TCR beta chain stems from a study of blood T cell repertoires in COVID-19. Study-level background: Samples representing acute and convalescent COVID-19 were sourced from the United States, Italy and Spain. From T cells, B-cell-depleted T cells, or PBMCs came the material, which was cDNA or gDNA.

The CDR3 runs to 15 residues. Germline V gene lookup returns CDR1 LNHNV and CDR2 YYDKDF (reference sequence). With 1 base clipped from V and 7 bases from J, the junction kept 6 bases outside the gene matches. Authors' methods: The authors estimated nucleated cell counts from reference gene primer amplification. Repertoires were generated with immunoSEQ multiplex PCR, while TCRdb's copy carries only in-frame clones and drops some. The DNA gave D and trimming, while V, J and clone size come from that table. There are 250,000 to 300,000 clones in the sample; roughly nine tenths occur only once, and 12% lies in the top ten. Seattle cases were enrolled at active infection and followed longitudinally.

The receptor's source is a woman aged 30 to 39 with COVID-19, enrolled during active disease. Input material: peripheral blood. V usage is TRBV15 and J usage is TRBJ1-2; TRBD1 agrees at 10 bases. DNA of the CDR3: TGTGCCACCAGCAGAGGGCGACAGGGGGCGCTTGGCTACACCTTC. It specifies CATSRGRQGALGYTF.